The sequence of this T cell receptor (beta chain) was determined in a study of blood T cell repertoires in COVID-19. Germline V gene data show CDR1 as MNHEY and CDR2 as SVGAGI. V was clipped by 6 bases and J by 1 base, with 9 bases between them. The CDR3 runs 13 residues. TCRdb's copy holds only in-frame clones and misses some; the assay was immunoSEQ multiplex PCR. This table holds approximately 110,000 clones, 75% to 85% found once. The receptor's source is a woman at least 80 years old with active or convalescent COVID-19. Specimen: peripheral blood. J is TRBJ1-1 and V is TRBV6-5, with D possibly TRBD1 on 5 matching bases. The CDR3 coding sequence is TGTGCCAGCAGGATGGGGCCGAACACTGAAGCTTTCTTT. This sequence encodes CASRMGPNTEAFF.